The sequence of this T cell receptor beta chain was determined in a study of T cell responses to AZD1222 COVID-19 vaccine. For the study at large: Analysis merged second doses at about 4 or about 12 weeks.

Repertoires were generated with immunoSEQ multiplex PCR, while TCRdb's copy carries only in-frame clones and drops some. The repertoire holds more than 75,000 clones, roughly 90% seen once, with approximately 27% in the top ten. The CDR3 contains 16 residues. Per germline, CDR1 LGHNT and CDR2 FRNRAP. V was clipped by 5 bases and J by 7 bases; unmatched bases: 12. This specimen was peripheral blood, taken on day 0 of AZD1222 vaccination. This sequence originates from an adult in good health. The chain recombines TRBV12-5 with TRBJ2-2, with TRBD2 identical over 8 bases. CDR3 sequence reads: CASGQLPGLGIGELFF. For the CDR3, the DNA is TGTGCTAGTGGTCAACTACCGGGACTAGGTATCGGGGAGCTGTTTTTT.